This TCR beta chain was captured by sequencing in a study of T cells after yellow fever vaccination (dated by TCRdb to between 2018 and 2021). With respect to the entire study: The SMART-Seq v4 Ultra Low Input RNA kit was used to prepare libraries from fractions with low cell numbers. To follow T-cell clones before and after primary and booster YFV17D yellow fever vaccination, bulk TCR alpha and beta repertoires were sequenced over time. Two healthy male donors, one aged 18 to 30 and one aged 30 to 40 years, made up the cohort. Blood samples were taken at several timepoints before and after primary and secondary immunization, and bulk PBMC replicates and cell subsets were isolated.

Relative to germline, V is 3 bases shorter and J is 2 bases shorter, with 14 bases between their ends. Per the germline V gene (reference sequence), DFQATT is the CDR1 and SNEGSKA is the CDR2. The CDR3 holds 14 amino acids from the cysteine to the phenylalanine. The retained sequence is limited to the CDR3, 42 bases, with the frame set at the first base. This clonotype was found many times. Its antigen remains undetermined. No base-level quality is on record; no much larger clone is a single base apart. The listed sequencing device is Illumina NovaSeq 6000. TCR cDNA was made using 5'RACE template switching, a step that added a universal primer site and unique molecular identifiers. Priming for cDNA synthesis came from both the TCR alpha and TCR beta constant segments. Two PCR steps were used to amplify libraries, with sample barcodes and sequencing adapters being added in the second step. Sequencing of libraries was performed on Illumina HiSeq 2500 (2x100 bp) or NovaSeq (2x150 bp). The study's own analysis went as follows. Demultiplexing of reads and collapsing into UMI consensus sequences were performed with MIGEC, and V(D)J alignment was carried out with MiXCR. Using edgeR on replicate PBMC samples, clonotypes were called vaccine-responding if FDR was below 0.01 and the log2 fold change was above 5 up to day 15. Each bulk clonotype received a CD4 or CD8 identity based on whether the sequenced CD4 or CD8 repertoire contained that clonotype at higher abundance. TCRdb reworked the public reads: Q25 trimming with fastp, MiXCR clone assembly, productive beta chains retained. Entries are consolidated by CDR3 protein sequence, retaining the most common genes and DNA. TCRdb assigned the V and J calls; the authors' analysis was not used. The sample contains nearly 300,000 distinct CDR3 sequences, about 10% of them found a single time. The ten top clones hold around 3.4% of the sample.

Reading the label with the study, this specimen's treatment or condition is: live attenuated yellow fever vaccine strain. PBMCs were isolated from peripheral blood using a standard Ficoll-Paque protocol. Dynabeads CD4 and CD8 positive selection kits were used to isolate CD4 and CD8 T-cell fractions. TriZol was used to extract RNA from bulk PBMCs, from CD4 and CD8 fractions, and from dextramer-positive and dextramer-negative fractions. Paper-wide results and their limitations: FACS-sorted repertoires could contain abundant contaminating clonotypes from the bulk population, so computational filtering was required. A small share of clonotypes was detected in both CD4 and CD8 compartments, with the overlap likely arising from convergent recombination. Compared with the primary T-cell response, the secondary T-cell response was weaker but faster, peaking on day 5 rather than day 15. Most clones expanded after primary vaccination (96% of CD4 and around 89% of CD8) were re-detected after the booster, suggesting that broad memory maintenance occurred. Only a couple of donors were included in the study, so the extent to which the findings can be generalized is limited.

This material consisted of CD4+ T cells sorted from PBMCs, taken 5 days after the yellow fever booster vaccination. The TCR originated in a man aged 18 to 29 who received the YFV17D yellow fever vaccine. Recombination joined TRBV20-1 with TRBJ2-7, with the D call tentatively TRBD1 or TRBD2, each fitting 6 bases. For the CDR3, the sequence is CSARRGDNTYEQYF. The nucleotide sequence reads as follows: TGCAGTGCTAGGAGGGGGGACAACACCTACGAGCAGTACTTC.